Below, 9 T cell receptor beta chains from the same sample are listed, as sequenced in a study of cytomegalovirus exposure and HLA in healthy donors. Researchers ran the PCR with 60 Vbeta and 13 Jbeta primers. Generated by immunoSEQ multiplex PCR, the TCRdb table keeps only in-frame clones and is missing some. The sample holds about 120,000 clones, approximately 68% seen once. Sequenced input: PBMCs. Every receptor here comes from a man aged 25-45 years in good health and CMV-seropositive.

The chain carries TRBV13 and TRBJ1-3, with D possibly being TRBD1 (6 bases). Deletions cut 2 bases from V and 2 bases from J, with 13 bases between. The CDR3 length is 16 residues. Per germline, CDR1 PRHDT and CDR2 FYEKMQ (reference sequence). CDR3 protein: CASSLQRTAPGNTIYF. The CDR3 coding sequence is TGTGCCAGCAGCTTACAGAGGACAGCTCCTGGAAACACCATATATTTT.

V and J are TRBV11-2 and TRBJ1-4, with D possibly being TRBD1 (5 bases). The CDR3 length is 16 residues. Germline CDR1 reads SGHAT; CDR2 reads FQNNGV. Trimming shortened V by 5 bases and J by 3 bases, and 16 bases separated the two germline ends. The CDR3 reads CASSVLGGTANEKLFF. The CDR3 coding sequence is TGTGCCAGCAGCGTGCTCGGGGGTACGGCTAATGAAAAACTGTTTTTT.

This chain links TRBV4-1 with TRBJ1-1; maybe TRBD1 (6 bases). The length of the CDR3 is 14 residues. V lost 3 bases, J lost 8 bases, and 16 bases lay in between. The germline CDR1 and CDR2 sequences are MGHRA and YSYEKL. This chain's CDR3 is CASSQWTALAEAFF. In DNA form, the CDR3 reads TGCGCCAGCAGCCAGTGGACAGCCCTCGCAGAAGCTTTCTTT.

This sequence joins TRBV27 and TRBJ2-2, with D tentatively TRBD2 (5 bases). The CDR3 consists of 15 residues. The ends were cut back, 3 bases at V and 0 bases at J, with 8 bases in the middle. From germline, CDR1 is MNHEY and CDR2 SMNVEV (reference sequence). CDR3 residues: CASSFGLTNTGELFF. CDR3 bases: TGTGCCAGCAGTTTTGGACTTACGAACACCGGGGAGCTGTTTTTT.

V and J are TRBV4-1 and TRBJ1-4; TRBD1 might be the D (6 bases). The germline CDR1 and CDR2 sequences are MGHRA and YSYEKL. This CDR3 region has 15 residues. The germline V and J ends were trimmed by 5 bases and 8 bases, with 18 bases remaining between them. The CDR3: CASSSGGQGGEKLFF. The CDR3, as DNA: TGCGCCAGCAGCTCCGGGGGGCAGGGAGGAGAAAAACTGTTTTTT.

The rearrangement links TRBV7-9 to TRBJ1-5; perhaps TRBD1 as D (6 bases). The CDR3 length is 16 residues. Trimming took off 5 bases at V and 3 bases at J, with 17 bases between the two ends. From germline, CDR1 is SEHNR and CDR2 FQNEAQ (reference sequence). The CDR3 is CASSQGTPWDNQPQHF. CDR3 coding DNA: TGTGCCAGCAGCCAGGGGACCCCCTGGGACAATCAGCCCCAGCATTTT.

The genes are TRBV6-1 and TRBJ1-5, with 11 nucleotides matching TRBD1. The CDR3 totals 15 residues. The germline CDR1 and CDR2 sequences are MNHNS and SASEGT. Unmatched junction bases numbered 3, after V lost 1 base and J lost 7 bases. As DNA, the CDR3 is TGTGCCAGCAGTGAAGAAAGGACAGGGGGCCAGCCCCAGCATTTT. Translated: CASSEERTGGQPQHF.

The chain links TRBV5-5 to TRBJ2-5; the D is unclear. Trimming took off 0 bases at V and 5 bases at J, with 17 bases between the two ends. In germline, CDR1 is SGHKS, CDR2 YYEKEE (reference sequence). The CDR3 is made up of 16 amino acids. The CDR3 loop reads CASSLETGRLMETQYF. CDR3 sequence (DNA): TGTGCCAGCAGCTTGGAGACCGGCAGGTTAATGGAGACCCAGTACTTC.

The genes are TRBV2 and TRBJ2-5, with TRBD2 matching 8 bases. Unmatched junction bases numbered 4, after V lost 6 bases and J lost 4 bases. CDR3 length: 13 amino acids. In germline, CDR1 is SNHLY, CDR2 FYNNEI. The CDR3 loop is CASSFLAGETQYF. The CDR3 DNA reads TGTGCCAGCAGCTTTCTAGCGGGAGAGACCCAGTACTTC.